These 5 T cell receptor beta chains were sequenced from one sample in a study of shared clonotypes between healthy human individuals. Only CD45RO-negative cells positively selected for CCR7 counted as naive CD8 cells, so terminally differentiated effector memory CD45RA+ cells were excluded. Profiled with immunoSEQ multiplex PCR; TCRdb holds only in-frame clones, not every one. This table holds millions of clones, around 96% found once. The specimen was naive CD8+ T cells sorted from blood. The receptors stem from a man younger than 35 in good health.

The CDR3 sequence: CASSPGGGGEQFF. CDR3 nucleotides: TGTGCCAGCAGCCCTGGAGGTGGAGGTGAGCAGTTCTTC. This chain joins TRBV5-6 and TRBJ2-1; D possibly corresponds to TRBD2 (5 bases). This CDR3 has 13 amino acids. Germline CDR1 is SGHDT and CDR2 is YYEEEE. V was clipped by 4 bases and J by 9 bases, with 14 bases between them.

This clone was picked up one time. This chain joins TRBV4-1 and TRBJ2-2, with 7 bases fitting TRBD1. Germline assignment: CDR1 MGHRA and CDR2 YSYEKL. V trimming: 1 base; J trimming: 0 bases; junction bases outside the gene matches: 2. This CDR3 comprises 16 residues. In DNA, the CDR3 is TGCGCCAGCAGCCAAGTACAGGGGCCGAACACCGGGGAGCTGTTTTTT. Its protein product is CASSQVQGPNTGELFF.

Points on this clone: This specimen includes other DNA sequences encoding the same CDR3. This rearrangement joins TRBV6-1 to TRBJ2-7; D is unclear. The CDR3 runs to 12 residues. The germline V gene has CDR1 MNHNS and CDR2 SASEGT. The V end was cut by 9 bases, the J end by 0 bases, with 9 bases between. CDR3 region: CASGPFSYEQYF. CDR3 bases: TGTGCCAGTGGACCATTCTCCTACGAGCAGTACTTC.

This chain links TRBV5-6 with TRBJ2-5; a possible D gene is TRBD1 (6 bases). V lost 0 bases and J lost 2, with 11 bases in between. The germline V gene encodes CDR1 SGHDT and CDR2 YYEEEE. The CDR3 is 15 amino acids. CDR3 DNA: TGTGCCAGCAGCTTGGGGCAGAGGGGGCAAGAGACCCAGTACTTC. This codes for CASSLGQRGQETQYF.

Comment on this clone: Different DNA sequences within this sample yield the same CDR3. This sequence joins TRBV5-1 and TRBJ2-7, with D possibly matching TRBD2 (6 bases). The CDR3 runs 14 residues. V shed 2 bases and J shed 3 bases, with 12 bases lying between them. Germline loops: CDR1 SGHRS, CDR2 YFSETQ. CDR3: CASSLGGAYYEQYF. The CDR3, as DNA: TGCGCCAGCAGCTTAGGCGGGGCGTACTACGAGCAGTACTTC.